The 31 T cell receptor beta chains listed next were all sequenced from one sample in a study of blood T cell repertoires in COVID-19. Assay: immunoSEQ multiplex PCR; the TCRdb copy retains only in-frame clones and omits some. The table lists 250,000 to 300,000 clones, about 87% of them singletons. The specimen was peripheral blood. Receptors were obtained from a woman between 65 and 79 years old with COVID-19, enrolled during active disease.

J is TRBJ1-1 and V is TRBV12-3 or TRBV12-4; no clear D. The V end was cut by 8 bases, the J end by 1 base, with 11 bases between. There are 13 residues in the CDR3. CDR3 in DNA: TGTGCCAGCGGGCTTTTTAGGAACACTGAAGCTTTCTTT. Encoded protein: CASGLFRNTEAFF.

The chain combines TRBV10-3 with TRBJ2-5; 13 bases align to TRBD2. The CDR3 is 15 amino acids. Unmatched junction bases numbered 3, after V lost 8 bases and J lost 0 bases. Germline values: CDR1 ENHRY, CDR2 SYGVKD. CDR3 sequence reads: CAIGGTSGNQETQYF. The CDR3 DNA sequence: TGTGCCATCGGGGGGACTAGCGGGAACCAAGAGACCCAGTACTTC.

The chain employs TRBV5-1 and TRBJ1-1; TRBD1 matches 11 bases. Trimming cost V 5 bases and J 3 bases; bases outside gene matches: 3. Germline V CDR1 and CDR2: SGHRS, YFSETQ. CDR3 length equals 14 residues. The CDR3 protein is CASRGTGGYTEAFF. Here the CDR3 DNA reads TGCGCCAGCAGGGGGACAGGGGGTTACACTGAAGCTTTCTTT.

CDR3 sequence reads: CASQRGSSYEQYF. In DNA form, the CDR3 reads TGCGCCAGCCAGCGGGGGAGCTCCTACGAGCAGTACTTC. This sequence joins TRBV10-2 and TRBJ2-7; 8 bases align to TRBD2. J was trimmed by 0 bases and V by 8 bases; bases with no gene match: 3. The CDR3 length is 13 residues. Looked up from germline, CDR1 is WSHSY and CDR2 is SAAADI.

V and J are TRBV28 and TRBJ1-5; D unresolved. Per the germline V gene, CDR1 is MDHEN and CDR2 is SYDVKM. Between the trimmed V and J ends, which lost 5 bases and 5 bases, there was a span of 22 bases. This CDR3 has 17 amino acids. CDR3 sequence: CASSTLMAKVRDQPQHF. In DNA form, the CDR3 reads TGTGCCAGCAGTACTCTTATGGCGAAGGTTCGGGATCAGCCCCAGCATTTT.

V and J are TRBV2 and TRBJ1-4, with D unclear. CDR1 and CDR2 from the germline V gene are SNHLY and FYNNEI. The ends were cut back, 9 bases at V and 6 bases at J, with 14 bases in the middle. The CDR3 runs 13 residues. For the CDR3, the DNA is TGTGCCAGGGGCGTGGCCAGCCATGAAAAACTGTTTTTT. Translated, it gives CARGVASHEKLFF.

CDR3 sequence: CAISESRGGQGYEQYF. CDR3 DNA: TGTGCCATCAGTGAGTCCCGTGGGGGACAGGGTTACGAGCAGTACTTC. V and J are TRBV10-3 and TRBJ2-7; TRBD1 agrees at 9 bases. CDR1 is ENHRY and CDR2 is SYGVKD in the germline V gene. There are 16 residues in the CDR3. Trimming removed 0 bases from V and 4 bases from J; junction bases left unmatched: 7.

J is TRBJ1-5 and V is TRBV18; 7 bases map to TRBD1. The CDR3 has 15 amino acids. Germline lookup yields CDR1 KGHSH and CDR2 LQKENI. J lost 0 bases, V lost 4 bases, and 3 bases had no gene match. The CDR3 DNA reads TGTGCCAGCTCACAGGGGGCAGATAGCAATCAGCCCCAGCATTTT. The encoded protein is CASSQGADSNQPQHF.

The count of this clone is one. V gene TRBV28 combines with J gene TRBJ2-7, with D tentatively TRBD1 (6 bases). V gave up 5 bases and J gave up 2 bases, with 16 bases separating them. The CDR3 consists of 15 residues. The germline CDR1 and CDR2 sequences are MDHEN and SYDVKM. The CDR3 sequence is CASSASSGTPYEQYF. The CDR3, as DNA: TGTGCCAGCAGTGCCTCCTCCGGGACACCCTACGAGCAGTACTTC.

This clone was detected a few times. Additional DNA sequences in this sample encode the identical CDR3. CDR3 DNA sequence: TGTGCCAGCAGCCGAGATAACTATGGCTACACCTTC. Translating gives CASSRDNYGYTF. The V and J genes are TRBV9 and TRBJ1-2; D unclear. V dropped 4 bases and J dropped 1 base, with 5 bases sitting between them. Germline V gene sequence: CDR1 SGDLS, CDR2 YYNGEE. CDR3 length: 12 amino acids.

This clone was detected only a few times. The rearrangement uses TRBV6-2 or TRBV6-3 and TRBJ1-5, with 10 bases matching TRBD1. Germline V gives CDR1 MNHEY, CDR2 SVGEGT. CDR3 length equals 16 residues. V dropped 4 bases and J dropped 1; count of bases not matched to a gene: 4. The CDR3 DNA is TGTGCCAGCAGTTTTCGGACAGGGGGAAGCAATCAGCCCCAGCATTTT. It translates to CASSFRTGGSNQPQHF.

The chain uses TRBV25-1 and TRBJ2-5; tentative D call: TRBD1 (5 bases). This CDR3 is built from 12 residues. Germline loops: CDR1 MGHDK, CDR2 SYGVNS. The ends were cut back, 4 bases at V and 4 bases at J, with 7 bases in the middle. CDR3 residues: CASSGQGETQYF. The CDR3 bases are TGTGCCAGCAGTGGGCAGGGAGAGACCCAGTACTTC.

This chain uses TRBV5-6 with TRBJ2-7, with 13 nucleotides matching TRBD2. From germline, CDR1 is SGHDT and CDR2 YYEEEE. The CDR3 has 16 residues. Germline trimming cut 1 base from V and 2 bases from J; bases unmatched to any gene: 3. The DNA of the CDR3 is TGTGCCAGCAGCTTGAGGACTAGCGGGAGTGCCTACGAGCAGTACTTC. Its protein is CASSLRTSGSAYEQYF.

The sample holds one count of this clone. This chain joins TRBV10-3 and TRBJ1-1; a weak D match, TRBD1 (6 bases). The CDR3 totals 14 residues. Germline CDR1 and CDR2: ENHRY and SYGVKD. The V end lost 10 bases, the J end lost 1 base, and 16 bases lay between the germline ends. As DNA, the CDR3 is TGTGCCACGTCCTCGGGGACAACGAACACTGAAGCTTTCTTT. It encodes CATSSGTTNTEAFF.

V usage is TRBV20-1 and J usage is TRBJ2-5; D may be TRBD2 (5 bases). Trimming shortened V by 6 bases and J by 4 bases, and 9 bases separated the two germline ends. The CDR3 covers 11 residues. Per the germline V gene, CDR1 is DFQATT and CDR2 is SNEGSKA (reference sequence). CDR3: CSASEGETQYF. The CDR3, as DNA: TGCAGTGCCTCCGAGGGAGAGACCCAGTACTTC.

The genes are TRBV4-3 and TRBJ1-5; D call uncertain. V was trimmed by 0 bases and J by 7 bases, leaving 7 bases between them. The CDR3 extends over 13 amino acids. The germline V gene has CDR1 LGHNA and CDR2 YSLEER. The CDR3 reads CASSQDLGQPQHF. The CDR3, as DNA: TGCGCCAGCAGCCAAGATCTAGGCCAGCCCCAGCATTTT.

The genes are TRBV13 and TRBJ2-2, with 7 bases aligning to TRBD1. Looked up from germline, CDR1 is PRHDT and CDR2 is FYEKMQ (reference sequence). There are 17 residues in the CDR3. V shed 5 bases, J shed 3 bases, and the junction held 12 bases outside the gene matches. For the CDR3, the DNA is TGTGCCAGCAGCCCCACTACCAACAGGGGTTACACCGGGGAGCTGTTTTTT. This sequence encodes CASSPTTNRGYTGELFF.

The chain is built from TRBV15 and TRBJ2-5, with D maybe TRBD1 (5 bases). The CDR3 sequence is 14 residues long. Germline V lookup: CDR1 LNHNV, CDR2 YYDKDF (reference sequence). V was shortened by 1 base and J by 2 bases, with 8 bases between the two germline ends. The CDR3 sequence: CATSRGGQQETQYF. For the CDR3, the DNA is TGTGCCACCAGCAGAGGCGGACAACAAGAGACCCAGTACTTC.

The genes are TRBV15 and TRBJ1-4; 7 nucleotides agree with TRBD1. The V gene end was trimmed by 5 bases and the J gene end by 7 bases; junction bases not matched to a gene: 13. CDR1 and CDR2 (germline): LNHNV, YYDKDF (reference sequence). The CDR3 contains 16 residues. The chain's CDR3 is CATSGALDRAREKLFF. DNA for the CDR3: TGTGCCACCAGCGGGGCCCTAGACAGGGCCCGTGAAAAACTGTTTTTT.

The J gene is TRBJ2-1, the V gene TRBV29-1, with D possibly matching TRBD2 (6 bases). The germline V gene encodes CDR1 SQVTM and CDR2 ANQGSEA. The CDR3 is made up of 14 amino acids. V lost 2 bases and J lost 7, with 15 bases in between. In nucleotides, the CDR3 is TGCAGCGTTGAAAAACTAGCTCTTAAAAATGAGCAGTTCTTC. Translation: CSVEKLALKNEQFF.

This clone was observed many times. J is TRBJ1-5 and V is TRBV15, with TRBD1 matching 7 bases. Trimming cost V 1 base and J 5 bases; bases outside gene matches: 2. Germline V CDR1 and CDR2: LNHNV, YYDKDF (reference sequence). The CDR3 extends over 14 amino acids. The CDR3 region has the DNA TGTGCCACCAGCAGAGGTCAGGGGGATCAGCCCCAGCATTTT. It translates to CATSRGQGDQPQHF.

The chain carries TRBV5-5 and TRBJ1-1; possibly TRBD1 for D (6 bases). The CDR3 sequence is 14 residues long. Trimming removed 0 bases at V and 3 bases at J, with 9 bases between. Germline values: CDR1 SGHKS, CDR2 YYEKEE (reference sequence). The DNA for the CDR3 is TGTGCCAGCAGCTTGGGGGGGCTCCACACTGAAGCTTTCTTT. Translation gives CASSLGGLHTEAFF.

The chain combines TRBV29-1 with TRBJ2-5; 7 bases match TRBD1. This CDR3 has 15 amino acids. V lost 6 bases, J lost 5 bases, and 15 bases stayed unmatched. From germline, CDR1 is SQVTM and CDR2 ANQGSEA. The CDR3 region is CSVRKGGSLWETQYF. CDR3 sequence (DNA): TGCAGCGTCCGTAAAGGGGGCTCCCTGTGGGAGACCCAGTACTTC.

The V gene is TRBV27, the J gene TRBJ2-7; possible D gene TRBD1, 5 bases. Trimming shortened V by 5 bases and J by 2 bases, and 13 bases separated the two germline ends. The CDR3 length is 14 residues. The germline V gene has CDR1 MNHEY and CDR2 SMNVEV (reference sequence). The CDR3 protein is CASSPQGMAYEQYF. The CDR3 DNA is TGTGCCAGCAGTCCGCAGGGAATGGCCTACGAGCAGTACTTC.

The CDR3 DNA reads as TGTGCCAGCAGCCCAGATCCACAGGGGGCGCGAGAAAAACTGTTTTTT. Translating gives CASSPDPQGAREKLFF. The chain couples TRBV4-2 to TRBJ1-4, with 9 bases that match TRBD1. This CDR3 spans 16 amino acids. Looked up from germline, CDR1 is LGHNA and CDR2 is YNFKEQ. With 4 bases clipped from V and 8 bases from J, the junction kept 11 bases outside the gene matches.

V and J are TRBV6-5 and TRBJ1-5, with 8 nucleotides matching TRBD1. Germline CDR1 and CDR2: MNHEY and SVGAGI. Germline trimming cut 8 bases from V and 0 bases from J; bases unmatched to any gene: 6. The CDR3 consists of 15 residues. DNA of the CDR3: TGTGCCAGCGAAGCGACAGGGGATAGCAATCAGCCCCAGCATTTT. Protein: CASEATGDSNQPQHF.

This chain connects TRBV7-9 to TRBJ2-1, with 10 nucleotides matching TRBD1. The CDR3 contains 13 residues. Trimming removed 5 bases from V and 9 bases from J; junction bases left unmatched: 4. The germline CDR1 and CDR2 sequences are SEHNR and FQNEAQ (reference sequence). CDR3 nucleotide sequence: TGTGCCAGCAGCGGACAGGGGGAAGGTGAGCAGTTCTTC. Its protein product is CASSGQGEGEQFF.

V is TRBV7-2 and J is TRBJ2-7; 14 positions match TRBD2. J lost 6 bases, V lost 5 bases, and 6 bases had no gene match. This CDR3 region has 15 residues. Germline assignment: CDR1 SGHTA and CDR2 FQGNSA. CDR3 residues: CASSLSGLAGVEQYF. The CDR3 region has the DNA TGTGCCAGCAGCCTATCGGGACTAGCGGGAGTCGAGCAGTACTTC.

This chain joins TRBV6-6 and TRBJ1-6, with a weak D call TRBD1 (5 bases). Germline CDR1 reads MNHNY; CDR2 reads SVGAGI (reference sequence). This CDR3 has 15 amino acids. V lost 0 bases to trimming and J lost 9 bases, with 12 bases between them. CDR3 region: CASSYSLGQGSPLHF. Here the CDR3 DNA reads TGTGCCAGCAGTTACTCACTGGGTCAGGGTTCACCCCTCCACTTT.

The table lists this clone with a few counts. V is TRBV4-1 and J is TRBJ1-5; TRBD1 is a possible D gene (5 bases). CDR1 and CDR2 from the germline V gene are MGHRA and YSYEKL. This CDR3 is 16 amino acids long. V dropped 4 bases and J dropped 2 bases, with 15 bases sitting between them. CDR3 in amino acids: CASSRAGERGNQPQHF. In DNA form, the CDR3 reads TGCGCCAGCAGCCGCGCGGGGGAAAGAGGCAATCAGCCCCAGCATTTT.

CDR3 sequence reads: CASSERLLRQYF. In DNA, the CDR3 is TGTGCCAGCAGTGAAAGACTTCTCCGGCAGTACTTC. The chain has TRBV6-1 and TRBJ2-7; D unresolved. The CDR3 spans 12 residues. V lost 2 bases to trimming and J lost 9 bases, with 11 bases between them. Germline CDR1 reads MNHNS; CDR2 reads SASEGT.